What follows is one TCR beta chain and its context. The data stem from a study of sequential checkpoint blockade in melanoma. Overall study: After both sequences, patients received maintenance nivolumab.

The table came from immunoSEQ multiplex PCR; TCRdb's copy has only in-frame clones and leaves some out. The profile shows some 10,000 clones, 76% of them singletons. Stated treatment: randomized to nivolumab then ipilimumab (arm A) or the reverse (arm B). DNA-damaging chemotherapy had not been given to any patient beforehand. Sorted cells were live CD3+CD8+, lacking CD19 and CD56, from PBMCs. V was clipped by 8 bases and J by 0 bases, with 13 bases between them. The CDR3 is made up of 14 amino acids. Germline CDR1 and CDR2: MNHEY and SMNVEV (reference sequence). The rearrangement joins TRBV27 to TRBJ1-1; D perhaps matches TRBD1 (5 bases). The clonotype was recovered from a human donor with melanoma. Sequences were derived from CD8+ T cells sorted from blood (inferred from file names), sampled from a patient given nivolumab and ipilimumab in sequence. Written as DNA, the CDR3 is TGTGCCAGCGGGCTGACAGTTATGAACACTGAAGCTTTCTTT. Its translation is CASGLTVMNTEAFF.